These 21 T cell receptor beta chains were sequenced from one sample in a study of T cell repertoires in cytomegalovirus infection. TCRdb redid the calling of the reads with MiXCR, one entry per CDR3 protein. The sample lists 200,000 to 300,000 distinct CDR3 sequences, approximately 9.2% occurring once. Input material: PBMCs. These receptors originate from a human donor in good health (CMV status not recorded). Some clones in this sample may be carry-over from other donors' samples.

This clonotype has ten or more counts. This rearrangement joins TRBV2 to TRBJ2-1; the match to TRBD2 covers 8 bases. Germline-derived CDR1 and CDR2 are SNHLY and FYNNEI. With 5 bases clipped from V and 0 bases from J, the junction kept 3 bases outside the gene matches. This CDR3 region has 15 residues. CDR3 residues: CASSRGGRSYNEQFF. Written as DNA, the CDR3 is TGTGCCAGCAGTCGCGGGGGGCGCTCCTACAATGAGCAGTTCTTC.

Many counts were recorded for this clonotype. This chain links TRBV7-2 with TRBJ2-3; 9 bases align to TRBD2. Trimming took 1 base from V and 8 from J; bases not matched to a gene: 7. Germline V CDR1 and CDR2: SGHTA, FQGNSA. The CDR3 sequence is 15 residues long. CDR3 in DNA: TGTGCCAGCAGCTTAGGCGGGGGGGCCTCTGTTACGCAGTATTTT. This codes for CASSLGGGASVTQYF. Full variable domain (remainder filled in from reference TRBV7-2 and TRBJ2-3): GAGVSQSPSNKVTEKGKDVELRCDPISGHTALYWYRQSLGQGLEFLIYFQGNSAPDKSGLPSDRFSAERTGGSVSTLTIQRTQQEDSAVYLCASSLGGGASVTQYFGPGTRLTVL.

This clonotype has a count of ten or more. The chain couples TRBV12-3 or TRBV12-4 to TRBJ2-3, with TRBD2 as a possible D gene (6 bases). Trimming cost V 2 bases and J 0 bases, with 9 bases left between them. This CDR3 is 15 amino acids long. The CDR3 spells CASSLRSGSTDTQYF. CDR3 nucleotide sequence: TGTGCCAGCAGTTTACGTAGCGGAAGCACAGATACGCAGTATTTT.

This clonotype was found many times. This chain links TRBV7-2 with TRBJ2-3; weak D call: TRBD2 (5 bases). Between the trimmed V and J ends, which lost 1 base and 2 bases, there was a span of 10 bases. The CDR3 is made up of 15 amino acids. Germline values: CDR1 SGHTA, CDR2 FQGNSA. CDR3 protein: CASSLGERPTDTQYF. The CDR3 nucleotides are TGTGCCAGCAGCTTAGGGGAGCGGCCCACAGATACGCAGTATTTT. Full variable domain (rest looked up from reference TRBV7-2 and TRBJ2-3): GAGVSQSPSNKVTEKGKDVELRCDPISGHTALYWYRQSLGQGLEFLIYFQGNSAPDKSGLPSDRFSAERTGGSVSTLTIQRTQQEDSAVYLCASSLGERPTDTQYFGPGTRLTVL.

This clonotype came up many times. The chain is built from TRBV7-2 and TRBJ2-2; 7 bases are a match to TRBD1. With V trimmed by 0 bases and J by 4 bases, 5 bases remained unmatched. Germline lookup yields CDR1 SGHTA and CDR2 FQGNSA. The length of the CDR3 is 16 residues. The CDR3 is CASSLAPGGTTGELFF. As DNA, the CDR3 is TGTGCCAGCAGCTTAGCGCCAGGGGGAACCACCGGGGAGCTGTTTTTT.

This clonotype occurred many times. The J gene is TRBJ2-2, the V gene TRBV11-2; D call uncertain. The CDR3 consists of 13 residues. Germline V gene lookup returns CDR1 SGHAT and CDR2 FQNNGV. V lost 1 base and J lost 6, with 6 bases in between. CDR3 coding DNA: TGTGCCAGCAGCTTAGGCGTATCCGGGGAGCTGTTTTTT. Translating gives CASSLGVSGELFF.

This clonotype appeared a few times. This chain connects TRBV20-1 to TRBJ1-6; D remains ambiguous. Germline V gene lookup returns CDR1 DFQATT and CDR2 SNEGSKA (reference sequence). V dropped 4 bases and J dropped 0 bases, with 16 bases sitting between them. The CDR3 has 17 residues. The CDR3 DNA is TGCAGTGCTACCTCCTCGTTTGGCGACTCCTATAATTCACCCCTCCACTTT. Amino acids: CSATSSFGDSYNSPLHF.

This clonotype was counted between two and nine times. This chain uses TRBV7-2 with TRBJ1-1; D uncertain. Trimming pared 4 bases from V and 3 bases from J, leaving 15 bases between. The germline V gene has CDR1 SGHTA and CDR2 FQGNSA. This CDR3 region has 15 residues. CDR3 nucleotide sequence: TGTGCCAGCAGCTCACAGACGGACTATTACACTGAAGCTTTCTTT. Translated, it gives CASSSQTDYYTEAFF.

The chain has TRBV5-5 and TRBJ1-1; D uncertain. Germline V gives CDR1 SGHKS, CDR2 YYEKEE (reference sequence). CDR3 length: 14 amino acids. V lost 1 base and J 1 base, leaving 8 bases between the germline ends. The CDR3 DNA is TGTGCCAGCAGCTTGTGGATCAGGAACACTGAAGCTTTCTTT. It specifies CASSLWIRNTEAFF. The whole variable domain, remainder taken from reference TRBV5-5 and TRBJ1-1, is DAGVTQSPTHLIKTRGQQVTLRCSPISGHKSVSWYQQVLGQGPQFIFQYYEKEERGRGNFPDRFSARQFPNYSSELNVNALLLGDSALYLCASSLWIRNTEAFFGQGTRLTVV.

This chain connects TRBV5-1 to TRBJ1-1; no definite D call. Between the trimmed V and J ends, which lost 3 bases and 5 bases, there was a span of 11 bases. CDR1 is SGHRS and CDR2 is YFSETQ in the germline V gene. The CDR3 is 13 residues long. The CDR3 is CASSSMRETEAFF. In DNA, the CDR3 is TGCGCCAGCAGCTCCATGAGGGAAACTGAAGCTTTCTTT.

This clonotype was picked up a small number of times. The V gene is TRBV12-3 or TRBV12-4, the J gene TRBJ1-2, with no clear D. Trimming took off 3 bases at V and 7 bases at J, with 9 bases between the two ends. The CDR3 totals 12 residues. The DNA for the CDR3 is TGTGCCAGCAGTTTCTCCTGGGGTGGCTACACCTTC. Translation gives CASSFSWGGYTF.

The V gene is TRBV7-9, the J gene TRBJ1-1, with D tentatively TRBD1 (6 bases). Germline loops: CDR1 SEHNR, CDR2 FQNEAQ (reference sequence). The CDR3 is made up of 17 amino acids. V was clipped by 1 base and J by 4 bases, with 19 bases between them. In nucleotides, the CDR3 is TGTGCCAGCAGCTTAGTAAACCGGGGGCGGGTTGGCACTGAAGCTTTCTTT. It translates to CASSLVNRGRVGTEAFF.

The chain is built from TRBV29-1 and TRBJ1-1; D gene ambiguous. This CDR3 is built from 14 residues. Per the germline V gene, CDR1 is SQVTM and CDR2 is ANQGSEA. Trimming shortened V by 4 bases and J by 0 bases, and 12 bases separated the two germline ends. CDR3: CSVVPGTMNTEAFF. CDR3 DNA: TGCAGCGTTGTTCCGGGTACCATGAACACTGAAGCTTTCTTT.

At least ten counts were recorded for this clonotype. In DNA, the CDR3 is TGTGCCAGCAGTCCCCCTCGCGTGGGGATTCACTACAATGAGCAGTTCTTC. Protein sequence: CASSPPRVGIHYNEQFF. This chain uses TRBV28 with TRBJ2-1, with D unclear. V was cut by 5 bases and J by 3 bases, with 20 bases left in between. CDR1 is MDHEN and CDR2 is SYDVKM in the germline V gene. This CDR3 spans 17 amino acids.

Many counts were recorded for this clonotype. CDR3 sequence (DNA): TGTGCCAGCAGACAGTCGGGGAGACTGAACTATGGCTACACCTTC. This codes for CASRQSGRLNYGYTF. V is TRBV14 and J is TRBJ1-2; no clear D. Trimming removed 6 bases from V and 2 bases from J, with 16 bases in between. From germline, CDR1 is SGHDN and CDR2 FVKESK. CDR3 length: 15 residues.

This clonotype was counted at least ten times. The chain combines TRBV7-3 with TRBJ2-4, with a tentative D call TRBD2 (6 bases). V shed 8 bases and J shed 12 bases, with 20 bases lying between them. Looked up from germline, CDR1 is SGHTA and CDR2 is FQGTGA. The CDR3 is 13 residues long. The CDR3 region has the DNA TGTGCCAGCGCCGGGACTCCCGGGGCGAGTCAGTACTTC. Its translation: CASAGTPGASQYF.

The table lists this clonotype with many counts. The CDR3: CSAAAVGETQYF. For the CDR3, the DNA is TGCAGTGCTGCTGCAGTAGGGGAGACCCAGTACTTC. This chain links TRBV20-1 with TRBJ2-5; no clear D gene. The CDR3 has 12 amino acids. The V end lost 5 bases, the J end lost 5 bases, and 12 bases lay between the germline ends. CDR1 and CDR2 (germline): DFQATT, SNEGSKA (reference sequence).

This clonotype was counted a few times. The chain carries TRBV27 and TRBJ2-5, with D tentatively TRBD2 (6 bases). Germline values: CDR1 MNHEY, CDR2 SMNVEV (reference sequence). Trimming stripped 7 bases from V and 1 base from J, with 10 bases between. The CDR3 sequence is 13 residues long. CDR3 amino acids: CASKISGQETQYF. Written as DNA, the CDR3 is TGTGCCAGCAAAATTAGCGGCCAAGAGACCCAGTACTTC.

This clonotype was picked up many times. The chain couples TRBV7-2 to TRBJ2-7; maybe TRBD2 (5 bases). From germline, CDR1 is SGHTA and CDR2 FQGNSA. CDR3 size: 14 residues. The V gene lost 0 bases and the J gene lost 4 bases, with 10 bases spanning the gap. The CDR3 here is CASSLAGRQYEQYF. CDR3 DNA sequence: TGTGCCAGCAGCTTAGCGGGGAGACAATACGAGCAGTACTTC.

On this clonotype: Germline and junction disagree at one end, which may indicate a read error. The rearrangement uses TRBV4-1 and TRBJ2-4; 8 bases match TRBD2. The CDR3 has 16 amino acids. The germline V gene encodes CDR1 MGHRA and CDR2 YSYEKL. This CDR3 reads CASSQDPASGSDIQYF. The CDR3 DNA sequence: TGTGCCAGCAGCCAAGATCCGGCTAGCGGGTCGGACATTCAGTACTTC.

This clonotype turned up a few times. The CDR3 reads CAWRRGNTEAFF. CDR3 sequence (DNA): TGTGCCTGGAGAAGGGGGAACACTGAAGCTTTCTTT. The J gene is TRBJ1-1, the V gene TRBV30, with a possible D match to TRBD1 (5 bases). The V and J ends lost 3 bases and 1 base respectively, with 6 bases between them. Germline V gene data show CDR1 as GTSNPN and CDR2 as SVGIG (reference sequence). The CDR3 consists of 12 residues.